This T cell receptor (beta chain) was sequenced in a study of T cell responses to AZD1222 COVID-19 vaccine. Concerning this clone: Its target is unknown.

Germline assignment: CDR1 MNHEY and CDR2 SMNVEV (reference sequence). The V gene lost 5 bases and the J gene lost 0 bases, with 14 bases spanning the gap. There are 15 residues in the CDR3. The study's findings and limits: Baseline seropositivity characterized only 5 or 6 AZD1222 recipients. Researchers took repertoire samples only after the peak T cell response had come. Spike-wide vaccine-associated CD4 TCRs dominated at 160-218 and 743-854. Donors in the cohort were predominantly white British and more often female, and clonal diversity was possibly underestimated.

The data were produced by immunoSEQ multiplex PCR, yet TCRdb's version contains in-frame clones alone and is incomplete. In the table there are more than 35,000 clones, 83% of which are singletons. The sequence was obtained from an adult in good health. The sample in question was peripheral blood, obtained on day 0 of AZD1222 vaccination. The chain combines TRBV27 with TRBJ2-7, with D uncertain. CDR3: CASSAASGSSYEQYF. CDR3 bases: TGTGCCAGCAGTGCGGCGTCTGGAAGCTCCTACGAGCAGTACTTC.